The rows below give T cell receptor beta chains drawn from one sample of a study of PD-1 blockade in mismatch repair-deficient tumors. Assay used: immunoSEQ multiplex PCR; TCRdb lists only in-frame clones, some missing. The sample shows about 110,000 clones, about three quarters of them seen only once. Source: peripheral blood, taken about 60 weeks after starting pembrolizumab. The receptor source for this set is an adult with mismatch repair-deficient cancer. Each CDR3 is given with its conserved first and last residue. Each record gives: clone size, V gene, D gene, J gene, CDR3 protein, CDR3 DNA. D genes are given only for firm matches. Clone size is not always given. Where it is, it says once, few, many or a class for expanded clones.

.	TRBV19	.	TRBJ2-7	CASSIAGYEQYF	TGTGCCAGTAGTATAGCTGGCTACGAGCAGTACTTC
.	TRBV18	.	TRBJ2-3	CASSPLLGAVGTDTQYF	TGTGCCAGCTCACCTCTCCTGGGGGCAGTCGGCACAGATACGCAGTATTTT
.	TRBV28	TRBD1	TRBJ1-5	CASSSTGAPNQPQHF	TGTGCCAGCAGTTCTACAGGGGCGCCCAATCAGCCCCAGCATTTT
.	TRBV10-3	.	TRBJ1-5	CAISEEGRGNQPQHF	TGTGCCATCAGTGAGGAAGGCAGAGGGAATCAGCCCCAGCATTTT
.	TRBV7-3	TRBD2	TRBJ2-1	CASSQSGRAEWQFF	TGTGCCAGCAGCCAGAGCGGGAGGGCCGAGTGGCAGTTCTTC
.	TRBV5-1	.	TRBJ2-1	CASSSGQGTYNEQFF	TGCGCCAGCAGCTCCGGTCAGGGTACCTACAATGAGCAGTTCTTC
.	TRBV19	.	TRBJ1-1	CASSGLLSSPNTEAFF	TGTGCCAGTAGTGGCCTATTATCCTCCCCGAACACTGAAGCTTTCTTT
few	TRBV11-2	.	TRBJ1-1	CASSLEVVAEAFF	TGTGCCAGCAGCTTAGAAGTGGTCGCTGAAGCTTTCTTT
.	TRBV19	.	TRBJ2-1	CASTPPGVGGHNEQFF	TGTGCCAGTACCCCCCCCGGTGTGGGGGGTCACAATGAGCAGTTCTTC
.	TRBV6-6	.	TRBJ2-2	CASSPKVWYTGELFF	TGTGCCAGCAGCCCGAAGGTTTGGTACACCGGGGAGCTGTTTTTT
.	TRBV7-9	.	TRBJ1-3	CASSTAGAAGTGNTIYF	TGTGCCAGCAGTACCGCGGGAGCGGCGGGGACTGGAAACACCATATATTTT
.	TRBV2	.	TRBJ1-1	CASSELIEHTEAFF	TGTGCCAGCAGCGAACTTATAGAGCACACTGAAGCTTTCTTT
.	TRBV5-4	.	TRBJ1-4	CASSPDGEKLFF	TGTGCCAGCAGCCCCGACGGGGAAAAACTGTTTTTT
.	TRBV4-1	.	TRBJ2-7	CASSQVAYLNEQYF	TGCGCCAGCAGCCAAGTTGCTTATTTAAACGAGCAGTACTTC
.	TRBV30	.	TRBJ2-1	CAWRGGGERNEQFF	TGTGCCTGGAGAGGCGGAGGGGAAAGAAATGAGCAGTTCTTC
.	TRBV5-8	TRBD2	TRBJ2-7	CAGLAERSYEQYF	TGTGCCGGACTAGCGGAACGATCCTACGAGCAGTACTTC
.	TRBV6-5	TRBD1	TRBJ2-2	CASSYGGTGNTGELFF	TGTGCCAGCAGTTACGGGGGGACAGGGAACACCGGGGAGCTGTTTTTT